The sequence of this TCR beta chain was determined in a study of blood T cell repertoires in COVID-19. As for the study in general: Some COVID-19 samples were acute and others convalescent; all came from the United States, Italy and Spain. In each case, the material was cDNA or gDNA derived from T cells, B-cell-depleted T cells, or PBMCs.

The CDR3 sequence is 14 residues long. Germline CDR1 reads SNHLY; CDR2 reads FYNNEI. The trim removed 7 bases at V and 3 bases at J, leaving 5 bases unmatched. Original methodology: Counts of nucleated cells, estimated from reference gene primer amplification, were obtained. Assay used: immunoSEQ multiplex PCR; TCRdb lists only in-frame clones, some missing. That table furnishes V, J and clone size, whereas the DNA furnished D and trimming. The repertoire has around 56,000 clones, around 67% of them found once; the top ten carry approximately 14%. This clonotype was obtained from a woman aged 70-85 years with acute or convalescent COVID-19. The chain recombines TRBV2 with TRBJ2-7; 11 positions agree with TRBD2. Sequences were obtained from peripheral blood. This chain's CDR3 is CASTLGLAVYEQYF. CDR3 coding DNA: TGTGCCAGCACCCTGGGACTAGCGGTCTACGAGCAGTACTTC.